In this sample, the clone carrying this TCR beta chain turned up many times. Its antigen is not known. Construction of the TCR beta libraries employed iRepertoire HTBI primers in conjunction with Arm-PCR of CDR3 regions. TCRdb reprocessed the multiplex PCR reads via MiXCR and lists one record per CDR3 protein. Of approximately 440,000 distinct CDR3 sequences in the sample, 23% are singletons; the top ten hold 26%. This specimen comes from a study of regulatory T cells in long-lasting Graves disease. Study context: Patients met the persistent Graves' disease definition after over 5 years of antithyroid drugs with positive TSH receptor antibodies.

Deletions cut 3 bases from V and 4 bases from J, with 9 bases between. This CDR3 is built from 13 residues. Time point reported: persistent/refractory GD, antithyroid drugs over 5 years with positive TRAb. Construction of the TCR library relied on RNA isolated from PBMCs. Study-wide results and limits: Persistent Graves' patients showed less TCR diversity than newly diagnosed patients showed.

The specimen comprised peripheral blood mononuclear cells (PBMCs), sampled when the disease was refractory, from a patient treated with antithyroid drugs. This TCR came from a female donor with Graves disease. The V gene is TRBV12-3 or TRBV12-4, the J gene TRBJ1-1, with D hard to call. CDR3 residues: CASSLLGFTEAFF. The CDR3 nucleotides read TGTGCCAGCAGTTTGCTGGGTTTCACTGAAGCTTTCTTT.